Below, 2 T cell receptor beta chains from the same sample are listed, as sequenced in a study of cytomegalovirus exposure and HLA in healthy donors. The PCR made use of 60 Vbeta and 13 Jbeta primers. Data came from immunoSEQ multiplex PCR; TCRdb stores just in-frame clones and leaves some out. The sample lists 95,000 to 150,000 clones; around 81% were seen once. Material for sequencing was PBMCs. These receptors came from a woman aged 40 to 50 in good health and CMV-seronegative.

This chain's CDR3 is CASGFHRNDRGIAYEQYF. CDR3 nucleotide sequence: TGTGCTAGTGGTTTTCATAGAAACGACAGGGGAATTGCCTACGAGCAGTACTTC. This chain joins TRBV12-5 and TRBJ2-7; the match to TRBD1 covers 8 bases. Germline V gives CDR1 LGHNT, CDR2 FRNRAP. J was trimmed by 2 bases and V by 3 bases; bases with no gene match: 15. The CDR3 extends over 18 amino acids.

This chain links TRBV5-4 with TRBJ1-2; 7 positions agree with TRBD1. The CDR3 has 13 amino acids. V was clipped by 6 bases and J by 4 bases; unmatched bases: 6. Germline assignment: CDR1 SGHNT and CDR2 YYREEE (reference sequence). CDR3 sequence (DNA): TGTGCCAGCACAGGGGGTGGAGTCTATGGCTACACCTTC. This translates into CASTGGGVYGYTF.